This T cell receptor beta chain stems from a study of regulatory T cells in long-lasting Graves disease. Time point specified: newly diagnosed GD, antithyroid drugs for less than 3 months. PBMC-derived RNA was used for the TCR library. The CDR3 consists of 15 residues. The V gene end was trimmed by 5 bases and the J gene end by 3 bases; junction bases not matched to a gene: 7. In germline, CDR1 is MNHEY, CDR2 SMNVEV (reference sequence). To make TCR beta libraries, researchers used iRepertoire HTBI primers and Arm-PCR of CDR3 regions. TCRdb reanalysed the multiplex PCR reads using MiXCR and keeps one entry per CDR3 protein. The profile covers roughly 350,000 distinct CDR3 sequences, with around 15% appearing a single time and around 27% taken by the ten largest. This clonotype was observed many times. These records were also assigned to another study, of T cells in Graves' hyperthyroidism and ophthalmopathy.

The sample in question was peripheral blood mononuclear cells (PBMCs), obtained at new diagnosis, from a patient treated with antithyroid drugs. The chain joins TRBV27 to TRBJ1-5; 7 nucleotides line up with TRBD1. This TCR was sampled from a middle-aged man with Graves disease. This CDR3 reads CASSPRGRINQPQHF. For the CDR3, the DNA is TGTGCCAGCAGTCCCAGGGGGAGGATCAATCAGCCCCAGCATTTT.